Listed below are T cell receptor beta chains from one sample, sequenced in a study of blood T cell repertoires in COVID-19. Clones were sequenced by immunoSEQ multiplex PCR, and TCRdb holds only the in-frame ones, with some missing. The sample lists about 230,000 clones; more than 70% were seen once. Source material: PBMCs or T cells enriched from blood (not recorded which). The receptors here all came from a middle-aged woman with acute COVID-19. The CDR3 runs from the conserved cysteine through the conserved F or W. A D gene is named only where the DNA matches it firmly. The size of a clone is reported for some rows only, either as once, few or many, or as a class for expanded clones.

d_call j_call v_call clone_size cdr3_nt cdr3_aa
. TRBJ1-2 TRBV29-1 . TGCAGCTCCACGACCGGGACTAACTATGGCTACACCTTC CSSTTGTNYGYTF
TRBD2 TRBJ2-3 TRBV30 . TGTGCCTGGGGGACTAGCGGGACTAGCACAGATACGCAGTATTTT CAWGTSGTSTDTQYF
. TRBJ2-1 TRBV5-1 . TGCGCCAGCAGCTTGGCCGGACGGGGAGTCGAGCAGTTCTTC CASSLAGRGVEQFF
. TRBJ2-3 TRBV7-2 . TGTGCCAGCAGCTTAGGAGGGATACTAGGTCTAGATACGCAGTATTTT CASSLGGILGLDTQYF
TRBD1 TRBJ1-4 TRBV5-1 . TGCGCCAGCAGCTTGGAGGGGACAGTAAATGAAAAACTGTTTTTT CASSLEGTVNEKLFF
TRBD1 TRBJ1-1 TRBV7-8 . TGTGCCAGCAGCCGGGAGGACAGGGCAGGCAGAGCTTTCTTT CASSREDRAGRAFF
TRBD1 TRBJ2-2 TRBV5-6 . TGTGCCAGCAGCTTGGGGGACAGGGGGTTCACCGGGGAGCTGTTTTTT CASSLGDRGFTGELFF
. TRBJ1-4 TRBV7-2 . TGTGCCAGCAGCTTAGGGCAGGCCTCTAATGAAAAACTGTTTTTT CASSLGQASNEKLFF
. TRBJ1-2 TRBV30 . TGTGCCTGGAGCGGGCGAGGAGGCGCTGGCTACACCTTC CAWSGRGGAGYTF
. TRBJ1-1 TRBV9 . TGTGCCAGCAGCGTAGGGGGAGGGGATGAAGCTTTCTTT CASSVGGGDEAFF
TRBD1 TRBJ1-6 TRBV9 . TGTGCCAGCAGCGGAAGGACAGGGGGATATTCACCCCTCCACTTT CASSGRTGGYSPLHF
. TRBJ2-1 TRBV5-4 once TGTGCCAGCAGCTTAAGTAGTGGGGTCCGGGAGAATGAGCAGTTCTTC CASSLSSGVRENEQFF
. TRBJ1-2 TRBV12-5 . TGTGCTAGTGGTTTCCCTACCGGACAGCCATATGGCTACACCTTC CASGFPTGQPYGYTF
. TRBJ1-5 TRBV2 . TGTGCCAGCAGCCGCAGGGGAAGCAATCAGCCCCAGCATTTT CASSRRGSNQPQHF
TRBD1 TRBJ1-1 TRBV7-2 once TGTGCCAGCAGCTTAGAGGGGGCTAGAGGGGAAGCTTTCTTT CASSLEGARGEAFF
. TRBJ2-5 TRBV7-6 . TGTGCCAGCAGCTTAGCTGGGGGCCTCCAAGAGACCCAGTACTTC CASSLAGGLQETQYF